Listed here are 24 T cell receptor beta chains from one sample, sequenced in a study of blood T cell repertoires in COVID-19. TCRdb's copy holds only in-frame clones and misses some; the assay was immunoSEQ multiplex PCR. The sample has about 400,000 clones, about 89% seen once; the top ten hold more than 1.5%. Sample: PBMCs or T cells enriched from blood (not recorded which). All receptors derive from a man in his forties or fifties in a cohort exposed to, infected with or recovered from COVID-19 (not recorded which).

CDR3 in DNA: TGTGCCAGCAGCCAGGGTCGGGAGAAACTGTTTTTT. Its translation: CASSQGREKLFF. The V and J genes are TRBV11-2 and TRBJ1-4; D is perhaps TRBD1 (5 bases). The V end was cut by 5 bases, the J end by 11 bases, with 12 bases between. Germline CDR1 SGHAT, CDR2 FQNNGV. CDR3 length: 12 residues.

J is TRBJ2-7 and V is TRBV24-1; no reliable D call. CDR3 length: 17 amino acids. Between the trimmed V and J ends, which lost 5 bases and 2 bases, there was a span of 21 bases. CDR1 and CDR2 (germline): KGHDR, SFDVKD. DNA for the CDR3: TGTGCCACCAGTGGTTTAGCTGTGAGACTCCGACCCTACGAGCAGTACTTC. Protein: CATSGLAVRLRPYEQYF.

The CDR3 DNA sequence: TGTGCCACCAGTGAACCGAACTACCTTAGCGGGAGGGGCACAGATACGCAGTATTTT. Its translation is CATSEPNYLSGRGTDTQYF. The chain employs TRBV24-1 and TRBJ2-3, with 11 bases identical to TRBD2. From germline, CDR1 is KGHDR and CDR2 SFDVKD. The J segment lost 1 base and the V segment lost 4 bases, leaving 12 bases of the junction unmatched. This CDR3 is 19 amino acids long.

Only a few counts were recorded for this clone. V and J are TRBV5-1 and TRBJ1-1; possibly TRBD1 for D (6 bases). Trimming pared 0 bases from V and 1 base from J, leaving 7 bases between. CDR3 size: 14 residues. The V gene's germline CDR1 is SGHRS and CDR2 YFSETQ. CDR3 DNA: TGCGCCAGCAGCTTGGACAGGGCGAACACTGAAGCTTTCTTT. Residues: CASSLDRANTEAFF.

Here the CDR3 DNA reads TGCGCCAGCAGTGTCGGGACTAGCGGGAGTACAGATACGCAGTATTTT. This translates into CASSVGTSGSTDTQYF. The chain joins TRBV10-1 to TRBJ2-3; 14 nucleotides align to TRBD2. V lost 4 bases and J lost 3; bases outside the gene matches: 3. Germline-derived CDR1 and CDR2 are WNHNN and SYGVQD (reference sequence). CDR3 size: 16 residues.

This chain joins TRBV10-2 and TRBJ2-3, with TRBD2 matching 10 bases. Germline values: CDR1 WSHSY, CDR2 SAAADI. This CDR3 has 16 residues. The V segment lost 5 bases and the J segment 0 bases; nucleotides outside the gene matches: 5. The DNA of the CDR3 is TGCGCCAGCAGTTTACTAGCGGGGACTAGCACAGATACGCAGTATTTT. Translating gives CASSLLAGTSTDTQYF.

The J gene is TRBJ2-7, the V gene TRBV5-1; D remains ambiguous. Trimming took off 0 bases at V and 2 bases at J, with 15 bases between the two ends. CDR3 length: 16 residues. Per germline, CDR1 SGHRS and CDR2 YFSETQ. The CDR3 nucleotides are TGCGCCAGCAGCTTGGCCTTGAGGAGAGAAACCTACGAGCAGTACTTC. Amino acids: CASSLALRRETYEQYF.

This chain uses TRBV5-6 with TRBJ2-3; TRBD2 aligns across 7 bases. Germline trimming cut 4 bases from V and 2 bases from J; bases unmatched to any gene: 7. The germline CDR1 and CDR2 sequences are SGHDT and YYEEEE. The length of the CDR3 is 15 residues. This chain's CDR3 is CASSRTLADTDTQYF. The CDR3 DNA reads as TGTGCCAGCAGCCGGACGCTAGCGGACACAGATACGCAGTATTTT.

The DNA of the CDR3 is TGTGCCAGCAGCTTAACCAGTAGCGACAATGAGCAGTTCTTC. This translates into CASSLTSSDNEQFF. J is TRBJ2-1 and V is TRBV11-2; a possible D gene is TRBD2 (5 bases). Germline V CDR1 and CDR2: SGHAT, FQNNGV. With 2 bases removed from V and 5 bases from J, the gap between germline ends came to 10 bases. CDR3 length: 14 residues.

V is TRBV27 and J is TRBJ1-4; tentative D call: TRBD1 (5 bases). From germline, CDR1 is MNHEY and CDR2 SMNVEV (reference sequence). The CDR3 runs 12 residues. Trimming removed 3 bases from V and 7 bases from J, with 6 bases in between. CDR3 loop: CASSFQGEKLFF. The CDR3 nucleotides are TGTGCCAGCAGTTTTCAGGGTGAAAAACTGTTTTTT.

In DNA, the CDR3 is TGTGCCAGCAGTTTATTCGGGGAGTTGTCAAGTGAGCAGTTCTTC. Amino acids: CASSLFGELSSEQFF. The chain uses TRBV28 and TRBJ2-1; the D gene is possibly TRBD2 (5 bases). V dropped 1 base and J dropped 9 bases, with 16 bases sitting between them. This CDR3 contains 15 residues. Germline assignment: CDR1 MDHEN and CDR2 SYDVKM. Together with reference TRBV28 and TRBJ2-1, the CDR3 gives the full variable domain: DVKVTQSSRYLVKRTGEKVFLECVQDMDHENMFWYRQDPGLGLRLIYFSYDVKMKEKGDIPEGYSVSREKKERFSLILESASTNQTSMYLCASSLFGELSSEQFFGPGTRLTVL.

J is TRBJ1-5 and V is TRBV1; TRBD1 is taken as the D call from the table, unchecked against the DNA. TRBV1 is listed as a pseudogene. The CDR3 contains 15 residues. CDR3 protein: CTSSPAGTGGQPQHF. CDR3 sequence (DNA): TGCACCAGCAGCCCCGCCGGGACAGGGGGACAGCCCCAGCATTTT.

Points on this clone: The same CDR3 also results from other DNA sequences found in this sample. The rearrangement links TRBV30 to TRBJ2-5, with 12 bases lining up with TRBD2. V lost 0 bases and J lost 4; bases outside the gene matches: 3. CDR3 length: 15 residues. CDR1 and CDR2 from the germline V gene are GTSNPN and SVGIG (reference sequence). The CDR3 nucleotides read TGTGCCTGGAGTGTACCTAGCGGGAGGGGAGAGACCCAGTACTTC. Its protein is CAWSVPSGRGETQYF.

This rearrangement joins TRBV4-1 to TRBJ2-7; 9 bases are a match to TRBD2. The length of the CDR3 is 15 residues. The germline V gene has CDR1 MGHRA and CDR2 YSYEKL. V was pared by 4 bases and J by 2 bases, with 6 bases of the junction left unmatched. This chain's CDR3 is CASSRETSGTYEQYF. The DNA of the CDR3 is TGCGCCAGCAGCCGAGAGACTAGCGGCACCTACGAGCAGTACTTC.

The rearrangement links TRBV10-3 to TRBJ2-3; TRBD2 matches at 9 bases. Germline assignment: CDR1 ENHRY and CDR2 SYGVKD. The CDR3 runs 14 residues. V lost 7 bases, J lost 4 bases, and 6 bases stayed unmatched. DNA for the CDR3: TGTGCCATCAAACCGGGACTAGCATCAGATACGCAGTATTTT. Protein product: CAIKPGLASDTQYF.

The J gene is TRBJ1-5, the V gene TRBV27; 7 bases map to TRBD1. The CDR3 sequence is 18 residues long. CDR1 is MNHEY, CDR2 SMNVEV, per germline (reference sequence). V gave up 5 bases and J gave up 0 bases; unmatched junction bases: 13. The CDR3 coding sequence is TGTGCCAGCAGTCCTCGCTCCTACAGGGGAAATAGCAATCAGCCCCAGCATTTT. Protein sequence: CASSPRSYRGNSNQPQHF.

The chain carries TRBV11-1 and TRBJ2-5, with a tentative D call TRBD1 (6 bases). Germline CDR1 and CDR2: SGHAT and FQDESV (reference sequence). The CDR3 loop spans 14 amino acids. Trimming stripped 3 bases from V and 5 bases from J, with 13 bases between. The CDR3 reads CASSFQGLRETQYF. As DNA, the CDR3 is TGTGCCAGCAGCTTCCAGGGGCTGCGGGAGACCCAGTACTTC.

The J gene is TRBJ2-2, the V gene TRBV7-9; D uncertain. There are 15 residues in the CDR3. V dropped 0 bases and J dropped 4 bases, with 9 bases sitting between them. Per the germline V gene, CDR1 is SEHNR and CDR2 is FQNEAQ (reference sequence). The DNA of the CDR3 is TGTGCCAGCAGCTTAGCGGAGACGACCACCGGGGAGCTGTTTTTT. Translating gives CASSLAETTTGELFF.

This sequence joins TRBV27 and TRBJ2-2, with TRBD2 identical over 14 bases. Looked up from germline, CDR1 is MNHEY and CDR2 is SMNVEV (reference sequence). The CDR3 loop spans 19 amino acids. The J segment lost 9 bases and the V segment lost 4 bases, leaving 16 bases of the junction unmatched. CDR3 DNA sequence: TGTGCCAGCAGTTCGTGGGGCGGAGGACTAGCGGGAGGTAGTAGGGAGCTGTTTTTT. Its translation is CASSSWGGGLAGGSRELFF.

V usage is TRBV19 and J usage is TRBJ2-5; 8 nucleotides agree with TRBD2. The ends lost 5 bases at V and 2 bases at J; junction bases unmatched: 7. Germline CDR1 LNHDA, CDR2 SQIVND (reference sequence). The CDR3 loop spans 15 amino acids. CDR3: CASSSGTSGQETQYF. The CDR3 DNA sequence: TGTGCCAGTAGTTCGGGAACTAGCGGACAAGAGACCCAGTACTTC.

The chain couples TRBV5-4 to TRBJ2-3, with 9 bases that match TRBD1. V was pared by 4 bases and J by 1 base, with 7 bases of the junction left unmatched. CDR1 and CDR2 from the germline V gene are SGHNT and YYREEE (reference sequence). The CDR3 totals 16 residues. CDR3 loop: CASSPGTGRGTDTQYF. DNA for the CDR3: TGTGCCAGCAGCCCCGGGACAGGGAGGGGCACAGATACGCAGTATTTT.

This clone was picked up a small number of times. This chain uses TRBV28 with TRBJ2-7; 9 bases map to TRBD2. V shed 6 bases and J 1 base; nucleotides not matched to a gene: 7. This CDR3 has 15 amino acids. Germline CDR1 and CDR2: MDHEN and SYDVKM. The CDR3 sequence: CASRMTSGRSYEQYF. The CDR3 bases are TGTGCCAGCAGAATGACGAGCGGGAGGTCCTACGAGCAGTACTTC.

The rearrangement joins TRBV18 to TRBJ2-2, with a weak D call TRBD2 (6 bases). Germline V gene data show CDR1 as KGHSH and CDR2 as LQKENI. This CDR3 has 15 amino acids. The V end lost 3 bases, the J end lost 7 bases, and 15 bases lay between the germline ends. The CDR3 DNA reads as TGTGCCAGCTCACCGACGAGTGGGGGGATCGGGGAGCTGTTTTTT. This translates into CASSPTSGGIGELFF. The variable domain in full, completed from reference TRBV18 and TRBJ2-2, reads NAGVMQNPRHLVRRRGQEARLRCSPMKGHSHVYWYRQLPEEGLKFMVYLQKENIIDESGMPKERFSAEFPKEGPSILRIQQVVRGDSAAYFCASSPTSGGIGELFFGEGSRLTVL.

This clone was recorded only once. The chain recombines TRBV27 with TRBJ1-5; 9 bases line up with TRBD1. The germline V gene encodes CDR1 MNHEY and CDR2 SMNVEV (reference sequence). V shed 5 bases, J shed 4 bases, and the junction held 6 bases outside the gene matches. The CDR3 spans 15 residues. CDR3 bases: TGTGCCAGCAGTCGCGAGACAGGGGGAAATCAGCCCCAGCATTTT. Protein: CASSRETGGNQPQHF.